This record concerns one TCR beta chain sequence. These data belong to a study of T cell changes during pregnancy in multiple sclerosis. The assay was immunoSEQ multiplex PCR, and TCRdb's table has in-frame clones only and misses some. The data show some 110,000 clones, with about 93% seen just once and approximately 1.5% held by the top ten. The CDR3 runs 14 residues. The V gene's germline CDR1 is SGHRS and CDR2 YFSETQ. Trimming removed 0 bases from V and 7 bases from J, with 10 bases in between. The chain couples TRBV5-1 to TRBJ1-4; possible D gene TRBD1, 5 bases. The origin of this receptor is a female donor with multiple sclerosis, enrolled in a pregnancy study. The sequencing used peripheral blood, collected in the third trimester of pregnancy. The chain's CDR3 is CASSLAGLSEKLFF. The DNA of the CDR3 is TGCGCCAGCAGCTTGGCAGGGTTGAGTGAAAAACTGTTTTTT.